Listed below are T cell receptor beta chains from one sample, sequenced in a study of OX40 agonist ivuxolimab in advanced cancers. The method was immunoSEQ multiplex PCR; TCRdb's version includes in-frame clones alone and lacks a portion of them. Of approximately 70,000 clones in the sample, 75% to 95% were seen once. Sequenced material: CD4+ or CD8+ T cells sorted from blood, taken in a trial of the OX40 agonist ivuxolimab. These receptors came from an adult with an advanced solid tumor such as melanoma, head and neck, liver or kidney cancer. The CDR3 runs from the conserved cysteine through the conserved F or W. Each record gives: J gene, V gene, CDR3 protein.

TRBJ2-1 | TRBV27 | CASSLLSRDEQFF
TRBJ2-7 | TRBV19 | CASSIAGSFFYEQYF
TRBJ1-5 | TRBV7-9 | CASSTGQLGQPQHF
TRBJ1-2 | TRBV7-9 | CASSLEDRDLFGGYTF
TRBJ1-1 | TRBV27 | CASSQLGQGENTEAFF
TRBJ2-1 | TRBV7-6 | CASSLEGGSWDNEQFF
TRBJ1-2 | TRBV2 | CASSATGKANYGYTF
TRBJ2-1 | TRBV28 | CASSLRTDYNEQFF
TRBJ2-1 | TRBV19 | CASSHLAGRNSYNEQFF
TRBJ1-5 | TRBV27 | CASSDINQPQHF
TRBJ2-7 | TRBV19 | CASSAGTGLGGEQYF
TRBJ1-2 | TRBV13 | CASSPPGQNYYGYTF
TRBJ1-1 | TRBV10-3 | CAISEGIRTEAFF
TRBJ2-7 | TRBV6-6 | CASSYAYEQYF
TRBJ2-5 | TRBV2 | CASSEGPGLAALQETQYF
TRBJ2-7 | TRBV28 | CASSLDTYEQYF
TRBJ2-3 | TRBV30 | CAWSVLLDTQYF
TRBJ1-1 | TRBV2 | CASSEEGTEAFF
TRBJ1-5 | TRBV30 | CAWSPGVQPQHF
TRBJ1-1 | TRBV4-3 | CASSQGGGRWENTEAFF
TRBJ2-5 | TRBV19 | CASSIGHRGETQYF
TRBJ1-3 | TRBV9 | CASSVNRGQHSGNTIYF
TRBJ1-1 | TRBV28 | CASTPRPGGTGAFF
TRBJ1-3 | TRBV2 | CASSWVQGGLGNTIYF
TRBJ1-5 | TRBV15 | CATSPYRGVGNQPQHF
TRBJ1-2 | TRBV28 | CASSPDGKYGYTF
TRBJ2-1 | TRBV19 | CASLTGTRGSYNEQFF
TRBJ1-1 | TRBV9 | CASSVEGAANTEAFF
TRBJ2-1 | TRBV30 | CAWSVNGAGGYNEQFF
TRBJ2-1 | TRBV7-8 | CASSLGLAGGPEQFF
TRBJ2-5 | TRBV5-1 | CASSFAGGMETQYF
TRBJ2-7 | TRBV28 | CASNFRGYEQYF
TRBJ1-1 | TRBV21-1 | CASSEGGQSMNTEAFF
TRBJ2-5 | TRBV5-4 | CASSLVGGAQETQYF